This T cell receptor (beta chain) was sequenced during a study of control samples from healthy donors and cancer patients. The V end was cut by 2 bases, the J end by 3 bases, with 7 bases between. This CDR3 has 14 amino acids. Germline loops: CDR1 MNHNS, CDR2 SASEGT. This clone is labeled medium-sized. Here immunoSEQ multiplex PCR was the method, and the copy in TCRdb shows in-frame clones only, minus some. The sample consists of about 16,000 clones, 85% to 90% of them appearing once. This receptor was identified in a man aged 55 to 70 with head and neck cancer. The chain links TRBV6-1 to TRBJ2-2; D gene ambiguous. The sequenced sample consisted of PBMCs. CDR3 DNA: TGTGCCAGCAGTGAATCCCTTGACACCGGGGAGCTGTTTTTT. It encodes CASSESLDTGELFF.